The clone carrying this T cell receptor beta chain was observed a handful of times. The antigen remains undetermined. The record originates from a study of metastatic and nonmetastatic thyroid tumors. Study-level information: The comparison covered peripheral blood and tumor or nodule tissue in malignant and benign thyroid patients. Notes on the study in general: For both blood and tumor, malignant thyroid tumors reportedly showed significantly higher TCR beta diversity than benign nodules did.

Each patient went into thyroid surgery without having received any treatment. V shed 5 bases, J shed 5 bases, and the junction held 13 bases outside the gene matches. CDR3 length: 17 residues. CDR1 and CDR2 (germline): LNHDA, SQIVND (reference sequence). Authors' analysis steps: The distant-metastasis classifier for papillary thyroid cancer was built from CDR3 differences across clinicopathological groups. TCRdb reanalyzed the PCR reads with MiXCR. The V and J calls were determined by TCRdb, not by the authors. The profile covers tens of thousands of clones, with 4% to 4.5% appearing a single time and approximately 20% taken by the ten largest.

The chain recombines TRBV19 with TRBJ2-3; TRBD1 matches at 10 bases. The sequence came from a female donor with papillary thyroid cancer or a benign thyroid nodule (not recorded which). Some clones in this sample may be carry-over from other donors' samples. Source material: blood. CDR3: CASSPRDRGGGEDTQYF. CDR3 in DNA: TGTGCCAGTAGTCCCCGGGACAGGGGAGGGGGAGAAGATACGCAGTATTTT.